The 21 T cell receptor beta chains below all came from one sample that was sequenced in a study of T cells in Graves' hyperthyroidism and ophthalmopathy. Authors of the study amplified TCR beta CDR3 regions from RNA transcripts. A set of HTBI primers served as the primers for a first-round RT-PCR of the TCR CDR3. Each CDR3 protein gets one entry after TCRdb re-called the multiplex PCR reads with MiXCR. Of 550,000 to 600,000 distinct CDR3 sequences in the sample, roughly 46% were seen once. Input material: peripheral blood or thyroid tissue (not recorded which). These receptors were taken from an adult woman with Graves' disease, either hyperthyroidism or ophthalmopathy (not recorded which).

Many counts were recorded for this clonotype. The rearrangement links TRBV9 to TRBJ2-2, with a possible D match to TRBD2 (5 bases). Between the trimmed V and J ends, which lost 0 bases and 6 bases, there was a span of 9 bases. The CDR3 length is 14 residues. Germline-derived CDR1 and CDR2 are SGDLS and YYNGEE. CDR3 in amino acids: CASSVGGSAGELFF. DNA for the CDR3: TGTGCCAGCAGCGTAGGAGGGTCCGCCGGGGAGCTGTTTTTT.

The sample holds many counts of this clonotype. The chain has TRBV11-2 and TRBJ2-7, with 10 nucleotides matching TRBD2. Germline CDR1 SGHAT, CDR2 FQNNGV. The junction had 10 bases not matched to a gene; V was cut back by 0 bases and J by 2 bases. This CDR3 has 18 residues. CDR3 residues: CASSLDTTYSGRAYEQYF. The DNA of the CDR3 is TGTGCCAGCAGCTTAGATACAACCTACAGCGGGAGGGCCTACGAGCAGTACTTC.

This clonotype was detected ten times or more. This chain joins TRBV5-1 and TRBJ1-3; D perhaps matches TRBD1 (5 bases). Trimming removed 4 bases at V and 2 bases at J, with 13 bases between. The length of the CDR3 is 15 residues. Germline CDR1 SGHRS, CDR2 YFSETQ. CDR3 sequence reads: CASSRGGVAGNTIYF. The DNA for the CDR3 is TGCGCCAGCAGCCGGGGCGGCGTAGCTGGAAACACCATATATTTT.

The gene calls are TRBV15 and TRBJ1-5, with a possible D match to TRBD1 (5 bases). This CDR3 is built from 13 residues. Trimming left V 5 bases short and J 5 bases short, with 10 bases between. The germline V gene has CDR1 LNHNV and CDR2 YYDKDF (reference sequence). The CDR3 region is CATSVGDHQPQHF. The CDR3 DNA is TGTGCCACCAGCGTTGGGGACCATCAGCCCCAGCATTTT. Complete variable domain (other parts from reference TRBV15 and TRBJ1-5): DAMVIQNPRYQVTQFGKPVTLSCSQTLNHNVMYWYQQKSSQAPKLLFHYYDKDFNNEADTPDNFQSRRPNTSFCFLDIRSPGLGDTAMYLCATSVGDHQPQHFGDGTRLSIL.

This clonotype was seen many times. CDR3: CASSPRGGPWYGYTF. CDR3 DNA: TGTGCCAGCAGCCCCCGGGGAGGTCCCTGGTACGGCTACACCTTC. The chain carries TRBV7-8 and TRBJ1-2; D uncertain. In germline, CDR1 is SGHVS, CDR2 FQNEAQ. CDR3 size: 15 residues. V was shortened by 5 bases and J by 8 bases, with 21 bases between the two germline ends.

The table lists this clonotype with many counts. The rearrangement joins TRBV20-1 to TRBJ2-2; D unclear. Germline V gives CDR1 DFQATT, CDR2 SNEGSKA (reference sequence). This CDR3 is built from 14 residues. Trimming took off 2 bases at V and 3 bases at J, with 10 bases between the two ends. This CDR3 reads CSARMGFDTGELFF. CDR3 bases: TGCAGTGCTAGAATGGGTTTTGACACCGGGGAGCTGTTTTTT.

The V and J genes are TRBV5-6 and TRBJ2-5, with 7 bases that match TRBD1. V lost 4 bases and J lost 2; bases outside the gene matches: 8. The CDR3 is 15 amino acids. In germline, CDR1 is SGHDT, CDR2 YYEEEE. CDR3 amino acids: CASSGTGTAQETQYF. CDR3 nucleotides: TGTGCCAGCAGCGGTACCGGGACAGCACAAGAGACCCAGTACTTC.

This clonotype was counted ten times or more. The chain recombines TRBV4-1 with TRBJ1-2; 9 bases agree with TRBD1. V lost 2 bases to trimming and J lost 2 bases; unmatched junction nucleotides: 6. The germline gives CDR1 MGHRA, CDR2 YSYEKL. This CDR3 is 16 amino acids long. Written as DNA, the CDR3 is TGCGCCAGCAGCCAAACAAAGGGACAGGGAAACTATGGCTACACCTTC. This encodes CASSQTKGQGNYGYTF.

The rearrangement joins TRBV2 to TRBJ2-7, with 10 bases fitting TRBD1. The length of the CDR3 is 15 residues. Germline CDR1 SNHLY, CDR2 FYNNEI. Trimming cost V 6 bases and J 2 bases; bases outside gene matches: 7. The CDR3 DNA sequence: TGTGCCAGCAGGCCCTGGACAGGGGGGACCTACGAGCAGTACTTC. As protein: CASRPWTGGTYEQYF.

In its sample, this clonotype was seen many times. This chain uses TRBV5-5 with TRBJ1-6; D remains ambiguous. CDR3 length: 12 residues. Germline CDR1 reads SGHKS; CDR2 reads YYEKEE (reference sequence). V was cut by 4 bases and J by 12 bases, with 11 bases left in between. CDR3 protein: CASSGTSGPLHF. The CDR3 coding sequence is TGTGCCAGCAGCGGCACCTCTGGACCCCTCCACTTT.

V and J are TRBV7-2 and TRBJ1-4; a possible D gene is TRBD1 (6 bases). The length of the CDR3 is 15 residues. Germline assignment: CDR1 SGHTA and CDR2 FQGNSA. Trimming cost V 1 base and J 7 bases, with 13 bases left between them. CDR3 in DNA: TGTGCCAGCAGCTTAGTGGGGGCCGGGGGTGAAAAACTGTTTTTT. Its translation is CASSLVGAGGEKLFF.

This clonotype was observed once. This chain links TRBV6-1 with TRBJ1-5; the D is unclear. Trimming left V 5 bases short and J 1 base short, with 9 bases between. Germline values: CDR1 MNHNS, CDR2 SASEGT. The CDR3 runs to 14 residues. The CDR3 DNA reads TGTGCCAGCAGTCCCTCGGGGAGCAATCAGCCCCAGCATTTT. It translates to CASSPSGSNQPQHF.

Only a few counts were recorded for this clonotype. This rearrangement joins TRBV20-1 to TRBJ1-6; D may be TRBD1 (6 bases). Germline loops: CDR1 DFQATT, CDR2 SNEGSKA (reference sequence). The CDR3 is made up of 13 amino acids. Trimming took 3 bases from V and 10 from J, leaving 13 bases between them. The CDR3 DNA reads TGCAGTGCTAGTGCGGGGGCGGTGTCACCCCTCCACTTT. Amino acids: CSASAGAVSPLHF.

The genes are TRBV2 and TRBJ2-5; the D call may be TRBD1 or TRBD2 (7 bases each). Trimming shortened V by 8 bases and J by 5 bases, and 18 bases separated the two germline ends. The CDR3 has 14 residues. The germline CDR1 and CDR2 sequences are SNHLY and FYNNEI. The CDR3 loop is CASGQGGGSETQYF. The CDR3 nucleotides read TGTGCCAGCGGGCAGGGGGGAGGGTCGGAGACCCAGTACTTC. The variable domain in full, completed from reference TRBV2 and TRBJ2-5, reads EPEVTQTPSHQVTQMGQEVILRCVPISNHLYFYWYRQILGQKVEFLVSFYNNEISEKSEIFDDQFSVERPDGSNFTLKIRSTKLEDSAMYFCASGQGGGSETQYFGPGTRLLVL.

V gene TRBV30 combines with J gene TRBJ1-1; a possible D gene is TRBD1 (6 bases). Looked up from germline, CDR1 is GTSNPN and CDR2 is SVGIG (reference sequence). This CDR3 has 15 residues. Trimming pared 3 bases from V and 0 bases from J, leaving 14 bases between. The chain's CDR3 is CAWSEGGDLNTEAFF. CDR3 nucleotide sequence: TGTGCCTGGAGCGAGGGGGGGGACTTGAACACTGAAGCTTTCTTT.

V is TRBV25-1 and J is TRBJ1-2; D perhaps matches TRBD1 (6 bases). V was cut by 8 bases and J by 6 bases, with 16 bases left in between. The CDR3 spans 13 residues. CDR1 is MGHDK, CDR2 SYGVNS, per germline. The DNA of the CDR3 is TGTGCCAGCCGTTCCGGGACAACGGATGGCTACACCTTC. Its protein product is CASRSGTTDGYTF.

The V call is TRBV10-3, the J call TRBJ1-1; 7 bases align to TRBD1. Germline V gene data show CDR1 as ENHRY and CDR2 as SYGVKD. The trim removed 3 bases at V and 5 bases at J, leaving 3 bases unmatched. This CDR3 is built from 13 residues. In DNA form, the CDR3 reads TGTGCCATCAGTGAAGACAGGGAGACTGAAGCTTTCTTT. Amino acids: CAISEDRETEAFF.

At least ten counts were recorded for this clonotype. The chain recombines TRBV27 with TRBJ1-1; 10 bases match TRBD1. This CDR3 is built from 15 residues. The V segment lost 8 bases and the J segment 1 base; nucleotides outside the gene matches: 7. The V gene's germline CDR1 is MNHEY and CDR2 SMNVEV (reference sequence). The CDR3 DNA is TGTGCCAGCTCGGGACAGGGGATGAGGAACACTGAAGCTTTCTTT. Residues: CASSGQGMRNTEAFF.

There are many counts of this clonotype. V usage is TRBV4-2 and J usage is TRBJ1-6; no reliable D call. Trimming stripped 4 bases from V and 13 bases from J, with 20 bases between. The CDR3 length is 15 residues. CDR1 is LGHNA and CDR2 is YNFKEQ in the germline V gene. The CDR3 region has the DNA TGTGCCAGCAGCCCGGGCGACCGAACAGCGTCGCCCCTCCACTTT. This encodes CASSPGDRTASPLHF.

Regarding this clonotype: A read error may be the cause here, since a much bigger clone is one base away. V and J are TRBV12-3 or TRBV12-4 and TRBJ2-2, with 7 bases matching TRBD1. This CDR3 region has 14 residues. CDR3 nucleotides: TGTGCCAGCAGCAGGGACAGAAACACCGGGGAGCTGTCTTTT. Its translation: CASSRDRNTGELSF.

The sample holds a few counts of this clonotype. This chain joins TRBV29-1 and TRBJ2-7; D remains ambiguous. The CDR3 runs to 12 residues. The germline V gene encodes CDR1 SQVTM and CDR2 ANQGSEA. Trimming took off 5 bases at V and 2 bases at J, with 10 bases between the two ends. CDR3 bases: TGCAGCGTTTCGAAGCTAACCTACGAGCAGTACTTC. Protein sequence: CSVSKLTYEQYF.